The 25 T cell receptor beta chains presented below share a single source sample, sequenced in a study of T cell responses to AZD1222 COVID-19 vaccine. TCRdb's copy holds only in-frame clones and misses some; the assay was immunoSEQ multiplex PCR. The table lists roughly 100,000 clones, about 93% of them singletons. The specimen was peripheral blood, collected on day 0 of AZD1222 vaccination. These receptors were collected from an adult in good health.

This chain links TRBV2 with TRBJ1-4; D gene unclear. V gave up 7 bases and J gave up 8 bases, with 8 bases separating them. There are 11 residues in the CDR3. Germline CDR1 SNHLY, CDR2 FYNNEI. CDR3: CASTGEEKLFF. In DNA, the CDR3 is TGTGCCAGCACGGGTGAGGAAAAACTGTTTTTT.

The V call is TRBV7-6, the J call TRBJ1-1; a weak D match, TRBD1 (5 bases). The germline CDR1 and CDR2 sequences are SGHVS and FNYEAQ. V shed 5 bases and J shed 1 base, with 14 bases lying between them. This CDR3 has 15 amino acids. The CDR3 is CASSPIRQTNTEAFF. In nucleotides, the CDR3 is TGTGCCAGCAGCCCCATCCGACAGACGAACACTGAAGCTTTCTTT.

The genes are TRBV15 and TRBJ2-5, with 8 nucleotides matching TRBD1. Germline loops: CDR1 LNHNV, CDR2 YYDKDF (reference sequence). The CDR3 runs 14 residues. J lost 5 bases, V lost 2 bases, and 4 bases had no gene match. The CDR3 coding sequence is TGTGCCACCAGCAGACAGGGGGCAGGTGAGACCCAGTACTTC. As protein: CATSRQGAGETQYF.

The V gene is TRBV6-1, the J gene TRBJ1-1; tentatively, D is TRBD1 (5 bases). CDR1 MNHNS and CDR2 SASEGT come from the germline V gene. This CDR3 has 15 amino acids. The V end lost 2 bases, the J end lost 2 bases, and 12 bases lay between the germline ends. For the CDR3, the DNA is TGTGCCAGCAGTGAACGGGGGGACCGCAACACTGAAGCTTTCTTT. It encodes CASSERGDRNTEAFF.

The rearrangement joins TRBV27 to TRBJ2-7; D remains unclear. Per the germline V gene, CDR1 is MNHEY and CDR2 is SMNVEV (reference sequence). This CDR3 spans 14 amino acids. V shed 1 base and J shed 5 bases, with 12 bases lying between them. CDR3 amino acids: CASSLFWRRDEQYF. The CDR3 DNA sequence: TGTGCCAGCAGTTTATTCTGGCGCCGTGACGAGCAGTACTTC.

This chain links TRBV28 with TRBJ2-2; no clear D. V dropped 3 bases and J dropped 0 bases, with 11 bases sitting between them. Germline V gene data show CDR1 as MDHEN and CDR2 as SYDVKM. The CDR3 totals 16 residues. This CDR3 reads CASSLRIPTNTGELFF. For the CDR3, the DNA is TGTGCCAGCAGTTTGAGGATACCGACGAACACCGGGGAGCTGTTTTTT.

The V call is TRBV6-1, the J call TRBJ1-5; D unresolved. Trimming removed 2 bases at V and 0 bases at J, with 5 bases between. The V gene's germline CDR1 is MNHNS and CDR2 SASEGT. This CDR3 is built from 14 residues. The CDR3 DNA reads as TGTGCCAGCAGTGAATGGTATAGCAATCAGCCCCAGCATTTT. This codes for CASSEWYSNQPQHF.

This rearrangement joins TRBV3-1 (or the pseudogene TRBV3-2) to TRBJ2-7; D possibly corresponds to TRBD2 (5 bases). Germline CDR1 LGHDT, CDR2 YNNKEL (reference sequence). The CDR3 has 14 residues. V gave up 0 bases and J gave up 7 bases, with 13 bases separating them. For the CDR3, the DNA is TGTGCCAGCAGCCAAGATAGAGGAGGAAGGGAGCAGTACTTC. Translated, it gives CASSQDRGGREQYF.

This chain joins TRBV4-2 and TRBJ1-4; the match to TRBD1 covers 9 bases. V gave up 1 base and J gave up 4 bases; unmatched junction bases: 4. From germline, CDR1 is LGHNA and CDR2 YNFKEQ. The CDR3 extends over 16 amino acids. The DNA for the CDR3 is TGTGCCAGCAGCCAAGGGACAGGGGTTTATAATGAAAAACTGTTTTTT. Translation: CASSQGTGVYNEKLFF.

Concerning this clone itself: A junction end diverges from the germline sequence, so it may reflect a read error. V and J are TRBV3-1 (or the pseudogene TRBV3-2) and TRBJ2-1; D uncertain. In germline, CDR1 is LGHDT, CDR2 YNNKEL (reference sequence). The CDR3 runs to 12 residues. Written as DNA, the CDR3 is TGTGCCAGCAGCCAAGGGCAGATAGCCCCGATCTTC. Translating it yields CASSQGQIAPIF.

The chain is built from TRBV7-2 and TRBJ1-2; D may be TRBD1 (6 bases). Trimming pared 4 bases from V and 2 bases from J, leaving 17 bases between. CDR1 and CDR2 (germline): SGHTA, FQGNSA. The CDR3 extends over 16 amino acids. CDR3 sequence: CASSSGPGQNNYGYTF. In nucleotides, the CDR3 is TGTGCCAGCAGCTCCGGGCCGGGACAAAACAACTATGGCTACACCTTC.

CDR3: CASSPSRRDTF. For the CDR3, the DNA is TGTGCCAGCAGCCCCAGTCGGAGGGACACCTTC. The V call is TRBV21-1, the J call TRBJ1-2. TRBV21-1 constitutes a pseudogene. This CDR3 comprises 11 residues.

V gene TRBV6-2 or TRBV6-3 combines with J gene TRBJ2-7, with TRBD2 matching over 8 bases. This CDR3 comprises 14 residues. Germline V gene lookup returns CDR1 MNHEY and CDR2 SVGEGT. With V trimmed by 4 bases and J by 4 bases, 6 bases remained unmatched. CDR3 protein: CASSFRAGGYEQYF. Here the CDR3 DNA reads TGTGCCAGCAGTTTTCGGGCGGGAGGATACGAGCAGTACTTC.

This chain uses TRBV28 with TRBJ2-1; D not resolved. The CDR3 length is 13 residues. Trimming pared 5 bases from V and 1 base from J, leaving 6 bases between. CDR1 is MDHEN and CDR2 is SYDVKM in the germline V gene. The CDR3, as DNA: TGTGCCAGCAGTCCCGCATCCTACAATGAGCAGTTCTTC. Translation: CASSPASYNEQFF. Full variable domain (rest looked up from reference TRBV28 and TRBJ2-1): DVKVTQSSRYLVKRTGEKVFLECVQDMDHENMFWYRQDPGLGLRLIYFSYDVKMKEKGDIPEGYSVSREKKERFSLILESASTNQTSMYLCASSPASYNEQFFGPGTRLTVL.

The V and J genes are TRBV5-1 and TRBJ2-5; 11 nucleotides line up with TRBD2. The CDR3 spans 14 residues. Per the germline V gene, CDR1 is SGHRS and CDR2 is YFSETQ. V dropped 5 bases and J dropped 1; count of bases not matched to a gene: 1. The CDR3 here is CASRTSGTQETQYF. CDR3 DNA sequence: TGCGCCAGCAGGACTAGCGGGACCCAAGAGACCCAGTACTTC.

The V and J genes are TRBV19 and TRBJ1-5, with a possible D match to TRBD1 (6 bases). Trimming stripped 5 bases from V and 4 bases from J, with 15 bases between. The germline CDR1 and CDR2 sequences are LNHDA and SQIVND (reference sequence). The length of the CDR3 is 15 residues. The CDR3 DNA sequence: TGTGCCAGTAGTGTCGGACAGTCTTGGAATCAGCCCCAGCATTTT. This encodes CASSVGQSWNQPQHF.

The rearrangement uses TRBV7-9 and TRBJ2-7; 7 bases line up with TRBD1. V gave up 6 bases and J gave up 4 bases; unmatched junction bases: 12. Germline values: CDR1 SEHNR, CDR2 FQNEAQ (reference sequence). CDR3 length: 15 amino acids. The DNA of the CDR3 is TGTGCCAGCAGTTACAGAGGGACAGTGACTTACGAGCAGTACTTC. Translation gives CASSYRGTVTYEQYF.

V gene TRBV3-1 (or the pseudogene TRBV3-2) combines with J gene TRBJ2-3; a weak D match, TRBD2 (6 bases). The CDR3 is 14 residues long. In germline, CDR1 is LGHDT, CDR2 YNNKEL (reference sequence). With 3 bases removed from V and 6 bases from J, the gap between germline ends came to 13 bases. The CDR3 nucleotides are TGTGCCAGCAGCCAGGGCGCCCGGGGGGATACGCAGTATTTT. It specifies CASSQGARGDTQYF.

The chain links TRBV29-1 to TRBJ2-1, with 11 bases lining up with TRBD2. The CDR3 spans 14 residues. Trimming removed 5 bases from V and 0 bases from J; junction bases left unmatched: 0. Per the germline V gene, CDR1 is SQVTM and CDR2 is ANQGSEA. The CDR3 DNA sequence: TGCAGCGTTACTAGCGGGAGCTCCTACAATGAGCAGTTCTTC. Translating it yields CSVTSGSSYNEQFF.

The chain employs TRBV11-3 and TRBJ1-1, with TRBD1 matching over 9 bases. Unmatched junction bases numbered 6, after V lost 7 bases and J lost 3 bases. The CDR3 spans 14 residues. Germline CDR1 reads SGHNT; CDR2 reads YENEEA. The CDR3 nucleotides read TGTGCCAGCAACTGGACAGGGGAGGACACTGAAGCTTTCTTT. This sequence encodes CASNWTGEDTEAFF. The full variable domain, in which reference TRBV11-3 and TRBJ1-1 provide the parts outside the CDR3, is EAGVVQSPRYKIIEKKQPVAFWCNPISGHNTLYWYLQNLGQGPELLIRYENEEAVDDSQLPKDRFSAERLKGVDSTLKIQPAELGDSAVYLCASNWTGEDTEAFFGQGTRLTVV.

V and J are TRBV6-6 and TRBJ1-4; D unresolved. There are 16 residues in the CDR3. V shed 4 bases and J shed 4 bases, with 16 bases lying between them. Germline assignment: CDR1 MNHNY and CDR2 SVGAGI (reference sequence). This CDR3 reads CASSSDGMILNEKLFF. The CDR3 nucleotides are TGTGCCAGCAGTTCTGATGGTATGATCCTTAATGAAAAACTGTTTTTT.

This clone has only one observation. V is TRBV5-1 and J is TRBJ1-1, with 7 bases that match TRBD1. In germline, CDR1 is SGHRS, CDR2 YFSETQ. The CDR3 contains 14 residues. The ends lost 5 bases at V and 5 bases at J; junction bases unmatched: 9. As DNA, the CDR3 is TGCGCCAGCAGTCAGGGGGTCAGGGGGACTGAAGCTTTCTTT. Amino acids: CASSQGVRGTEAFF.

This chain connects TRBV24-1 to TRBJ2-3; 7 bases line up with TRBD1. Germline-derived CDR1 and CDR2 are KGHDR and SFDVKD. The ends lost 8 bases at V and 1 base at J; junction bases unmatched: 5. The CDR3 covers 14 residues. CDR3 nucleotide sequence: TGTGCCACCACGTCAACAGGGGGCACAGATACGCAGTATTTT. This encodes CATTSTGGTDTQYF.

The chain employs TRBV6-5 and TRBJ2-7; 9 nucleotides line up with TRBD1. After removal of 6 bases from V and 5 bases from J, the junction contained 11 bases not matched to a gene. Germline V gene data show CDR1 as MNHEY and CDR2 as SVGAGI. The CDR3 runs 15 residues. The CDR3 coding sequence is TGTGCCAGCAGAAAAACCGGGACAGGGTCCCACGAGCAGTACTTC. Its translation: CASRKTGTGSHEQYF.

The genes are TRBV7-9 and TRBJ1-4; 12 bases line up with TRBD1. The CDR3 is 15 residues long. V lost 4 bases to trimming and J lost 8 bases; unmatched junction nucleotides: 5. Germline CDR1 reads SEHNR; CDR2 reads FQNEAQ (reference sequence). This CDR3 reads CASSWGQGAREKLFF. CDR3 nucleotides: TGTGCCAGCAGCTGGGGACAGGGGGCGCGGGAAAAACTGTTTTTT. The entire variable domain, with the rest obtained from reference TRBV7-9 and TRBJ1-4, is as follows: DTGVSQNPRHKITKRGQNVTFRCDPISEHNRLYWYRQTLGQGPEFLTYFQNEAQLEKSRLLSDRFSAERPKGSFSTLEIQRTEQGDSAMYLCASSWGQGAREKLFFGSGTQLSVL.